The present T cell receptor beta chain was sequenced within a study of T cell repertoires in cytomegalovirus infection (dated by TCRdb to between 2018 and 2020). Regarding the research as a whole: The peptide stimulations were aimed at well-studied HLA-B-restricted epitopes as well as recently identified HLA-C-restricted CMV epitopes, whose presentation resists viral immunomodulation. Because public TCR beta signatures pointed to carriage of CMV infection together with the matching HLA type, the HLA type of each donor mattered for the analysis.

The sample's treatment or condition label, in plain terms: in vitro stimulation with specific CMV peptide epitopes to enrich CMV-specific T cells. Overall results and qualifications from the work: In both this cohort and an independent cohort of several hundred donors, the cumulative frequency of public TCR beta family members distinguished carriers of CMV infection plus the relevant HLA type. The ex vivo response was dominated by HLA-C-restricted CMV-specific TCR beta clonotypes, and the single most frequent clonotype in two of eight donors was supplied by these HLA-C-restricted clonotypes.

The V and J ends are trimmed by 0 bases and 5 bases, leaving 13 bases between them. Inclusive of the bounding cysteine and phenylalanine, the CDR3 is 15 residues long. Just CDR3 DNA is preserved here, 45 bases in frame from base 1. CDR1 MNHEY and CDR2 SVGAGI were looked up in the germline V gene. TCRdb shows the sequencer as Illumina HiSeq 1500. Using fastp at Q25 and MiXCR, TCRdb reprocessed the public reads and kept productive beta chains. Identical CDR3 proteins give one entry, which carries the most common genes and DNA. The sample yields 900,000 to 950,000 distinct CDR3 sequences; around 29% were counted once. More than 13% of the sample rests with the top ten. There are a few counts of this clonotype. Its antigen has not been determined. Base qualities are not provided; no much larger clone lies one nucleotide away.

The chain was built from TRBV6-5 and TRBJ1-2; tentative D gene TRBD1, with 5 bases matching. The receptor's source is a human donor in good health (CMV status not recorded). Some clones in this sample may be carry-over from other donors' samples. Sequenced here: cultured CD8+ T cells from PBMCs, sampled from culture after CMV antigen stimulation. For the CDR3, the sequence is CASSYSATGLYGYTF. The sequence in DNA is TGTGCCAGCAGTTACTCGGCCACAGGACTTTATGGCTACACCTTC.